Listed here are 30 T cell receptor beta chains from one sample, sequenced in a study of blood T cell repertoires in COVID-19. Clones were sequenced by immunoSEQ multiplex PCR, and TCRdb holds only the in-frame ones, with some missing. This sample yields around 100,000 clones, of which 70% to 90% are seen a single time; roughly 8.9% belongs to the top ten. Sequencing was carried out using peripheral blood. The receptor source for this set is a woman in her 70s who had recovered from COVID-19.

This clone showed up just once. The chain carries TRBV4-2 and TRBJ2-7; 7 bases map to TRBD1. The CDR3 is made up of 15 amino acids. Germline V gives CDR1 LGHNA, CDR2 YNFKEQ. With V trimmed by 2 bases and J by 2 bases, 6 bases remained unmatched. The CDR3 spells CASSQPGTAPYEQYF. CDR3 nucleotide sequence: TGTGCCAGCAGCCAACCCGGGACAGCTCCCTACGAGCAGTACTTC.

CDR3 nucleotides: TGTGCCAGCAAAGGGGGAATCTCCTACAATGAGCAGTTCTTC. Amino acids: CASKGGISYNEQFF. The gene calls are TRBV6-5 and TRBJ2-1; maybe TRBD1 (6 bases). This CDR3 comprises 14 residues. Germline V gene lookup returns CDR1 MNHEY and CDR2 SVGAGI. Trimming took off 7 bases at V and 0 bases at J, with 10 bases between the two ends.

The chain couples TRBV11-1 to TRBJ2-1, with 7 bases fitting TRBD2. The CDR3 is 15 residues long. After removal of 1 base from V and 4 bases from J, the junction contained 4 bases not matched to a gene. Germline CDR1 reads SGHAT; CDR2 reads FQDESV (reference sequence). CDR3 amino acids: CASSLEIAGYNEQFF. The CDR3 DNA is TGTGCCAGCAGCTTAGAGATAGCGGGTTACAATGAGCAGTTCTTC.

The chain has TRBV4-3 and TRBJ2-2, with 9 bases matching TRBD2. CDR1 and CDR2 from the germline V gene are LGHNA and YSLEER. Trimming cost V 5 bases and J 2 bases; bases outside gene matches: 6. This CDR3 comprises 16 residues. The CDR3 DNA follows: TGCGCCAGCAGCTTACTGACTAGCGGTAACACCGGGGAGCTGTTTTTT. It translates to CASSLLTSGNTGELFF.

CDR3 in amino acids: CASSLFSNTEAFF. The DNA for the CDR3 is TGTGCCAGCAGCCTATTCTCGAATACTGAAGCTTTCTTT. The chain is built from TRBV11-1 and TRBJ1-1; no firm D call. Trimming left V 5 bases short and J 5 bases short, with 12 bases between. Looked up from germline, CDR1 is SGHAT and CDR2 is FQDESV (reference sequence). The CDR3 is made up of 13 amino acids.

The rearrangement links TRBV9 to TRBJ2-3, with D perhaps matching TRBD1 (5 bases). CDR1 is SGDLS and CDR2 is YYNGEE in the germline V gene. CDR3 size: 15 residues. The germline V and J ends were trimmed by 5 bases and 6 bases, with 19 bases remaining between them. The CDR3 region is CASSKQDHTVDTQYF. DNA of the CDR3: TGTGCCAGCAGTAAACAGGATCATACGGTGGATACGCAGTATTTT.

This CDR3 reads CASRVLLGSYNEQFF. DNA of the CDR3: TGTGCCAGCAGGGTCCTTCTAGGCTCCTACAATGAGCAGTTCTTC. V and J are TRBV28 and TRBJ2-1; D not resolved. In germline, CDR1 is MDHEN, CDR2 SYDVKM. V lost 6 bases and J 0 bases, leaving 12 bases between the germline ends. The CDR3 is 15 residues long.

This clone has only a few counts. The gene calls are TRBV7-8 and TRBJ1-4, with TRBD1 identical over 8 bases. The CDR3 is 18 amino acids. CDR1 and CDR2 (germline): SGHVS, FQNEAQ. J was trimmed by 8 bases and V by 5 bases; bases with no gene match: 19. The CDR3 sequence: CASSLVVSTGALGEKLFF. The CDR3 DNA reads as TGTGCCAGCAGCCTCGTCGTCTCGACAGGGGCTTTAGGGGAAAAACTGTTTTTT.

This chain links TRBV27 with TRBJ1-4; no reliable D call. Trimming removed 4 bases from V and 7 bases from J, with 13 bases in between. Germline V CDR1 and CDR2: MNHEY, SMNVEV (reference sequence). This CDR3 region has 14 residues. The CDR3 coding sequence is TGTGCCAGCAGTTATTCCGGGAACACTGAAAAACTGTTTTTT. Encoded protein: CASSYSGNTEKLFF.

This chain uses TRBV15 with TRBJ2-2, with TRBD2 identical over 9 bases. The CDR3 is made up of 19 amino acids. V dropped 1 base and J dropped 7; count of bases not matched to a gene: 16. Germline V CDR1 and CDR2: LNHNV, YYDKDF (reference sequence). CDR3 loop: CATSRVGSGSMKQGGELFF. For the CDR3, the DNA is TGTGCCACCAGCAGAGTGGGTAGCGGGAGCATGAAACAAGGCGGGGAGCTGTTTTTT.

V and J are TRBV5-6 and TRBJ1-2; no reliable D call. Trimming left V 0 bases short and J 5 bases short, with 14 bases between. This CDR3 has 15 amino acids. Germline CDR1 reads SGHDT; CDR2 reads YYEEEE. The CDR3 DNA reads as TGTGCCAGCAGCTTGGCGGTCGCGGCCTCTTATGGCTACACCTTC. It codes for CASSLAVAASYGYTF.

V and J are TRBV28 and TRBJ1-5; D gene ambiguous. The CDR3 extends over 15 amino acids. CDR1 MDHEN and CDR2 SYDVKM come from the germline V gene. Deletions cut 1 base from V and 7 bases from J, with 14 bases between. For the CDR3, the DNA is TGTGCCAGCAGTTTATTACGGAGGGCTCAACAGCCCCAGCATTTT. Translation: CASSLLRRAQQPQHF.

Regarding this clone: The junction and the germline gene differ at one end; a read error may be behind it. The V gene is TRBV7-2, the J gene TRBJ2-5, with TRBD1 as a possible D gene (6 bases). This CDR3 has 12 residues. The germline CDR1 and CDR2 sequences are SGHTA and FQGNSA. In DNA, the CDR3 is TGTGCCAGCAGCTCCCCTGGACAGACTCAGTACTTC. Its translation: CASSSPGQTQYF.

This chain links TRBV28 with TRBJ2-2; D may be TRBD2 (5 bases). The CDR3 has 17 amino acids. Trimming pared 3 bases from V and 1 base from J, leaving 15 bases between. Germline V gives CDR1 MDHEN, CDR2 SYDVKM. The CDR3 is CASSFPRRVKNTGELFF. The DNA for the CDR3 is TGTGCCAGCAGTTTCCCGAGGCGGGTCAAGAACACCGGGGAGCTGTTTTTT.

This chain links TRBV4-1 with TRBJ1-1, with 8 bases fitting TRBD1. V was clipped by 5 bases and J by 5 bases; unmatched bases: 10. CDR3 length equals 15 residues. Per the germline V gene, CDR1 is MGHRA and CDR2 is YSYEKL. This CDR3 is CASSSHRGKKTEAFF. The CDR3 DNA is TGCGCCAGCAGCTCGCACAGGGGGAAAAAGACTGAAGCTTTCTTT.

This clone was seen only a few times. The chain links TRBV7-3 to TRBJ2-2; TRBD1 might be the D (6 bases). V dropped 6 bases and J dropped 5 bases, with 10 bases sitting between them. CDR3 length: 13 amino acids. Germline CDR1 is SGHTA and CDR2 is FQGTGA. The CDR3 DNA follows: TGTGCCAGCAGTCCACAGGGTACCGGGGAGCTGTTTTTT. Translation: CASSPQGTGELFF.

The CDR3 region is CASSVGAAQTYEQYF. CDR3 nucleotides: TGTGCCAGCAGCGTAGGGGCAGCTCAAACCTACGAGCAGTACTTC. This chain joins TRBV9 and TRBJ2-7; D is uncertain. The length of the CDR3 is 15 residues. Germline CDR1 and CDR2: SGDLS and YYNGEE. Trimming cost V 0 bases and J 2 bases, with 12 bases left between them.

The V gene is TRBV7-6, the J gene TRBJ2-3; 9 bases fit TRBD1. The CDR3 loop spans 15 amino acids. Germline V gene sequence: CDR1 SGHVS, CDR2 FNYEAQ. With V trimmed by 5 bases and J by 5 bases, 8 bases remained unmatched. CDR3 coding DNA: TGTGCCAGCAGCCCCCAGACAGGGGGAGTAGATACGCAGTATTTT. This gives the protein CASSPQTGGVDTQYF.

The J gene is TRBJ2-5, the V gene TRBV18, with 14 bases aligning to TRBD2. This CDR3 region has 17 residues. The germline V gene has CDR1 KGHSH and CDR2 LQKENI. With V trimmed by 1 base and J by 4 bases, 5 bases remained unmatched. CDR3 sequence reads: CASSPRGLAGVGETQYF. CDR3 DNA: TGTGCCAGCTCACCACGGGGACTAGCGGGAGTGGGAGAGACCCAGTACTTC.

The chain couples TRBV19 to TRBJ1-3; D might be TRBD1 (5 bases). V lost 4 bases, J lost 1 base, and 11 bases lay in between. Germline V CDR1 and CDR2: LNHDA, SQIVND (reference sequence). The length of the CDR3 is 15 residues. The CDR3: CASSTQGGSGNTIYF. The CDR3 bases are TGTGCCAGTAGTACCCAGGGAGGATCTGGAAACACCATATATTTT.

The V gene is TRBV28, the J gene TRBJ1-5, with D tentatively TRBD1 (5 bases). Trimming pared 4 bases from V and 7 bases from J, leaving 23 bases between. In germline, CDR1 is MDHEN, CDR2 SYDVKM. The CDR3 has 17 residues. CDR3 DNA sequence: TGTGCCAGCAGTTCCATCGCCCGGGACCCGGCGGGGCAGCCCCAGCATTTT. This sequence encodes CASSSIARDPAGQPQHF.

The chain couples TRBV19 to TRBJ2-7; 8 nucleotides agree with TRBD1. The CDR3 has 15 residues. V was pared by 4 bases and J by 3 bases, with 8 bases of the junction left unmatched. Germline CDR1 LNHDA, CDR2 SQIVND (reference sequence). The CDR3 sequence: CASSTLRTGNYEQYF. The CDR3 nucleotides read TGTGCCAGTAGTACCCTGCGGACAGGGAACTACGAGCAGTACTTC.

The chain is built from TRBV24-1 and TRBJ1-5; D is unclear. Trimming stripped 0 bases from V and 2 bases from J, with 4 bases between. CDR3 length equals 14 residues. Germline lookup yields CDR1 KGHDR and CDR2 SFDVKD. CDR3: CATSDLEGNQPQHF. DNA of the CDR3: TGTGCCACCAGTGATTTGGAGGGCAATCAGCCCCAGCATTTT.

The V gene is TRBV24-1, the J gene TRBJ1-2, with 7 bases identical to TRBD1. The ends lost 2 bases at V and 4 bases at J; junction bases unmatched: 9. There are 16 residues in the CDR3. Germline CDR1 reads KGHDR; CDR2 reads SFDVKD. The CDR3 nucleotides are TGTGCCACCAGTGATTCGAGGTCCGACAGGGTCTATGGCTACACCTTC. Translating gives CATSDSRSDRVYGYTF.

The gene calls are TRBV4-2 and TRBJ1-5, with D hard to call. Germline V gene sequence: CDR1 LGHNA, CDR2 YNFKEQ. The length of the CDR3 is 15 residues. Trimming left V 0 bases short and J 6 bases short, with 12 bases between. DNA for the CDR3: TGTGCCAGCAGCCAAGATGGTGGGAGTGGTCAGCCCCAGCATTTT. Translating it yields CASSQDGGSGQPQHF.

This clone has only a few counts. V and J are TRBV7-9 and TRBJ1-3; 10 bases line up with TRBD1. CDR3 length: 16 amino acids. The V gene's germline CDR1 is SEHNR and CDR2 FQNEAQ (reference sequence). The ends lost 5 bases at V and 5 bases at J; junction bases unmatched: 9. CDR3 amino acids: CASSPPTGGVRNTIYF. The CDR3 DNA is TGTGCCAGCAGCCCCCCGACAGGGGGCGTGAGAAACACCATATATTTT.

The J gene is TRBJ2-3, the V gene TRBV6-6, with 11 bases that match TRBD2. Germline V gives CDR1 MNHNY, CDR2 SVGAGI (reference sequence). Trimming cost V 0 bases and J 6 bases; bases outside gene matches: 5. The CDR3 has 16 amino acids. The DNA of the CDR3 is TGTGCCAGCAGTTACTCGCCGGCTAGCGGGAGGGATACGCAGTATTTT. Residues: CASSYSPASGRDTQYF.

J is TRBJ1-2 and V is TRBV12-3 or TRBV12-4; 9 nucleotides align to TRBD1. The CDR3 is made up of 13 amino acids. Germline trimming cut 4 bases from V and 3 bases from J; bases unmatched to any gene: 0. CDR3 in amino acids: CASSWDRDYGYTF. DNA of the CDR3: TGTGCCAGCAGTTGGGACAGGGACTATGGCTACACCTTC.

V and J are TRBV12-5 and TRBJ2-2; 8 bases align to TRBD1. From germline, CDR1 is LGHNT and CDR2 FRNRAP. CDR3 length: 17 amino acids. V lost 4 bases and J lost 5; bases outside the gene matches: 12. The CDR3 coding sequence is TGTGCTAGTGGTTGGTACTCAGGGGGCGCTCAGACCGGGGAGCTGTTTTTT. It is translated as CASGWYSGGAQTGELFF.

This chain joins TRBV19 and TRBJ2-2; maybe TRBD2 (7 bases). This CDR3 comprises 19 residues. Germline V gene lookup returns CDR1 LNHDA and CDR2 SQIVND (reference sequence). The V gene lost 3 bases and the J gene lost 4 bases, with 24 bases spanning the gap. CDR3 in amino acids: CASSMLGRGGGSSTGELFF. As DNA, the CDR3 is TGTGCCAGTAGTATGTTGGGGAGGGGCGGGGGCTCTTCCACCGGGGAGCTGTTTTTT.